This TCR beta chain was captured by sequencing in a study of blood T cell repertoires in COVID-19. Study at large: The United States, Italy and Spain provided the acute and convalescent COVID-19 samples. T cells, B-cell-depleted T cells, or PBMCs provided the cDNA or gDNA that served as material.

V lost 7 bases and J 2 bases, leaving 9 bases between the germline ends. The germline CDR1 and CDR2 sequences are SNHLY and FYNNEI. The CDR3 sequence is 13 residues long. In the authors' workflow: How many nucleated cells were present was estimated from reference gene primer amplification. Only in-frame clones appear in the TCRdb table, and some are missing; sequencing was by immunoSEQ multiplex PCR. V, J and clone size are those of that table, while D and trimming were read from the DNA. This sample has roughly 240,000 clones, with 86% found just once. The origin of this receptor is a man younger than 35 with active or convalescent COVID-19. The chain carries TRBV2 and TRBJ1-5; D possibly corresponds to TRBD1 (5 bases). The sequenced sample was peripheral blood. The CDR3 loop is CASTRGGNQPQHF. The CDR3 DNA is TGTGCCAGCACAAGGGGCGGCAATCAGCCCCAGCATTTT.